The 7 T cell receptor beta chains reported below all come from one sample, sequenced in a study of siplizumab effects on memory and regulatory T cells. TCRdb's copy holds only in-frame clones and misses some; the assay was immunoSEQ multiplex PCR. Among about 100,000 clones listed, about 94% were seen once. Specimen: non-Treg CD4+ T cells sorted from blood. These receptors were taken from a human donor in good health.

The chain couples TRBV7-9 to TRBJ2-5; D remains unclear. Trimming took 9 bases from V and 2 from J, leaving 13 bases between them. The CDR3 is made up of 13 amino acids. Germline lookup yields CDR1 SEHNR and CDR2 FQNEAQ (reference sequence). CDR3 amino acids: CASLRDYQETQYF. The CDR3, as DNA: TGTGCCAGTTTAAGGGATTATCAAGAGACCCAGTACTTC.

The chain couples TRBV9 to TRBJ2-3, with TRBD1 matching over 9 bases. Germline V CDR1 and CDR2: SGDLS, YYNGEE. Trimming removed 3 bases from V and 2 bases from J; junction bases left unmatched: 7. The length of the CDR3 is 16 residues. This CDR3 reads CASSGQTGGLTDTQYF. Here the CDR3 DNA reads TGTGCCAGCAGCGGCCAGACAGGGGGGCTCACAGATACGCAGTATTTT.

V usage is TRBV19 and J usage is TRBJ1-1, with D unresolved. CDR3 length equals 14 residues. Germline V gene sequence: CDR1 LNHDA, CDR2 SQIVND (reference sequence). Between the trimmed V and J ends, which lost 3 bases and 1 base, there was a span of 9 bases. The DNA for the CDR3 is TGTGCCAGTAGTATTATGTCCGGGAACACTGAAGCTTTCTTT. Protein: CASSIMSGNTEAFF.

The CDR3 DNA follows: TGTGCCAGCAGTTTAAGCCAAATCAATTCACCCCTCCACTTT. This codes for CASSLSQINSPLHF. The genes are TRBV28 and TRBJ1-6, with D unclear. Per germline, CDR1 MDHEN and CDR2 SYDVKM. Between the trimmed V and J ends, which lost 2 bases and 7 bases, there was a span of 9 bases. This CDR3 has 14 amino acids.

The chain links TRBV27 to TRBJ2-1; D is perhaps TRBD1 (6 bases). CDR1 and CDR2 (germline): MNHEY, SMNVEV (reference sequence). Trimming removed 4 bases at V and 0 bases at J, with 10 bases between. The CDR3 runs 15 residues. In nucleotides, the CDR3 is TGTGCCAGCAGTTCCCCAGGGGCCTCCTACAATGAGCAGTTCTTC. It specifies CASSSPGASYNEQFF.

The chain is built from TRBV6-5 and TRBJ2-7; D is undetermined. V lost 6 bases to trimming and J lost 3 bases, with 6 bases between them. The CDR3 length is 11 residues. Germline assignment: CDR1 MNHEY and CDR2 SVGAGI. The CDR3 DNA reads TGTGCCAGCAGCATAGACTACGAGCAGTACTTC. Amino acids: CASSIDYEQYF.

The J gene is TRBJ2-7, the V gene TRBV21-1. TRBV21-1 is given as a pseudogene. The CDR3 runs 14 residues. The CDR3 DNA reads TGTGCCAGCAAGAAGGGCCTGTTAACCTACGAGCAGTACTTC. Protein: CASKKGLLTYEQYF.